This T cell receptor (beta chain) stems from a study of blood T cell repertoires in COVID-19. The overall study: Sites across the United States, Italy and Spain contributed samples from acute and convalescent COVID-19. In each case, the material was cDNA or gDNA derived from T cells, B-cell-depleted T cells, or PBMCs.

This CDR3 has 11 residues. Trimming stripped 7 bases from V and 1 base from J, with 5 bases between. Germline CDR1 is MDHEN and CDR2 is SYDVKM. The Seattle patients joined while their infection was active and were tracked longitudinally afterward. The table came from immunoSEQ multiplex PCR; TCRdb's copy has only in-frame clones and leaves some out. The profile shows 250,000 to 300,000 clones, 70% to 90% of them singletons. The sequence derives from a woman aged 70-85 years with COVID-19, enrolled during active disease. Material: peripheral blood. The chain combines TRBV28 with TRBJ2-7; D unclear. In DNA, the CDR3 is TGTGCCAGCACCTCTTCCTACGAGCAGTACTTC. Protein product: CASTSSYEQYF.